These 25 T cell receptor beta chains share one sample of origin, sequenced in a study of T cell responses to AZD1222 COVID-19 vaccine. Sequencing was performed with immunoSEQ multiplex PCR; in TCRdb, only in-frame clones are kept and a portion is missing. This table has roughly 120,000 clones, 88% appearing once. The sequenced sample was peripheral blood, obtained 28 days after the second AZD1222 dose. These receptor sequences come from an adult who received the AZD1222 COVID-19 vaccine.

This chain connects TRBV4-2 to TRBJ1-1; D is unresolved. Between the trimmed V and J ends, which lost 1 base and 1 base, there was a span of 10 bases. Germline lookup yields CDR1 LGHNA and CDR2 YNFKEQ. This CDR3 contains 15 residues. CDR3 bases: TGTGCCAGCAGCCAAGGTCGGGGAGCGAACACTGAAGCTTTCTTT. Amino acids: CASSQGRGANTEAFF.

The chain employs TRBV27 and TRBJ1-2; D call uncertain. The V and J ends lost 6 bases and 2 bases respectively, with 13 bases between them. The V gene's germline CDR1 is MNHEY and CDR2 SMNVEV (reference sequence). This CDR3 spans 14 amino acids. The CDR3 loop reads CASSRRALNYGYTF. CDR3 nucleotides: TGTGCCAGCAGCCGACGAGCACTGAACTATGGCTACACCTTC.

The rearrangement uses TRBV6-2 or TRBV6-3 and TRBJ2-7, with D perhaps assigned TRBD1 or TRBD2 (5 bases each). V gave up 4 bases and J gave up 6 bases, with 10 bases separating them. This CDR3 has 12 amino acids. The V gene's germline CDR1 is MNHEY and CDR2 SVGEGT. CDR3 protein: CASSSVGTEQYF. The CDR3 DNA is TGTGCCAGCAGTTCCGTCGGGACCGAGCAGTACTTC.

V usage is TRBV11-1 and J usage is TRBJ1-1; a weak D match, TRBD1 (5 bases). This CDR3 region has 15 residues. Trimming removed 5 bases at V and 5 bases at J, with 18 bases between. Germline V gene lookup returns CDR1 SGHAT and CDR2 FQDESV (reference sequence). CDR3 protein: CASSITGAKATEAFF. The CDR3 bases are TGTGCCAGCAGCATTACAGGTGCTAAGGCGACTGAAGCTTTCTTT.

This chain connects TRBV6-5 to TRBJ2-7; the D gene is possibly TRBD2 (6 bases). V was cut by 10 bases and J by 0 bases, with 16 bases left in between. Germline CDR1 reads MNHEY; CDR2 reads SVGAGI. The CDR3 contains 14 residues. The CDR3 spells CATKDYLTSYEQYF. The DNA of the CDR3 is TGTGCCACCAAGGACTACCTAACCTCCTACGAGCAGTACTTC.

The rearrangement joins TRBV28 to TRBJ1-2; a possible D gene is TRBD1 (6 bases). Germline V gene lookup returns CDR1 MDHEN and CDR2 SYDVKM. The CDR3 covers 14 residues. Trimming took 10 bases from V and 5 from J, leaving 20 bases between them. CDR3 protein: CATLLGGLFYGYTF. The DNA for the CDR3 is TGTGCCACCCTCCTCGGGGGGCTTTTTTATGGCTACACCTTC.

The chain employs TRBV7-8 and TRBJ1-3; TRBD1 matches at 7 bases. This CDR3 comprises 15 residues. Germline lookup yields CDR1 SGHVS and CDR2 FQNEAQ. V gave up 5 bases and J gave up 0 bases; unmatched junction bases: 4. The CDR3 here is CASSVTGVSGNTIYF. For the CDR3, the DNA is TGTGCCAGCAGCGTAACAGGGGTCTCTGGAAACACCATATATTTT.

V is TRBV28 and J is TRBJ1-2, with TRBD1 as a possible D gene (5 bases). V lost 6 bases to trimming and J lost 12 bases, with 17 bases between them. The CDR3 is made up of 12 amino acids. CDR1 MDHEN and CDR2 SYDVKM come from the germline V gene. The CDR3 sequence: CASRPYGGAHTF. CDR3 sequence (DNA): TGTGCCAGCAGGCCTTACGGTGGGGCCCACACCTTC.

The chain recombines TRBV18 with TRBJ2-2; D may be TRBD1 (6 bases). This CDR3 contains 14 residues. The germline CDR1 and CDR2 sequences are KGHSH and LQKENI. The ends were cut back, 3 bases at V and 1 base at J, with 6 bases in the middle. CDR3 amino acids: CASSPDRNTGELFF. The CDR3, as DNA: TGTGCCAGCTCACCGGACAGGAACACCGGGGAGCTGTTTTTT.

The V call is TRBV4-3, the J call TRBJ2-3; 8 bases match TRBD2. With 3 bases clipped from V and 5 bases from J, the junction kept 4 bases outside the gene matches. The CDR3 spans 14 residues. Germline assignment: CDR1 LGHNA and CDR2 YSLEER. CDR3 region: CASSQRGAGDTQYF. CDR3 bases: TGCGCCAGCAGCCAGCGGGGGGCGGGAGATACGCAGTATTTT.

The genes are TRBV19 and TRBJ1-4; 8 bases fit TRBD1. With V trimmed by 10 bases and J by 0 bases, 4 bases remained unmatched. Germline V CDR1 and CDR2: LNHDA, SQIVND (reference sequence). The CDR3 is made up of 14 amino acids. The CDR3 sequence is CATRQGSTNEKLFF. The CDR3 coding sequence is TGTGCCACCCGACAGGGGTCAACTAATGAAAAACTGTTTTTT.

The chain combines TRBV7-2 with TRBJ1-2, with 7 bases lining up with TRBD1. This CDR3 has 16 amino acids. V trimming: 5 bases; J trimming: 4 bases; junction bases outside the gene matches: 13. The germline CDR1 and CDR2 sequences are SGHTA and FQGNSA. Here the CDR3 DNA reads TGTGCCAGCAGCGGTACCGGGACAGTTGATCTCTATGGCTACACCTTC. It encodes CASSGTGTVDLYGYTF. The full variable domain, rest sourced from reference TRBV7-2 and TRBJ1-2, is GAGVSQSPSNKVTEKGKDVELRCDPISGHTALYWYRQSLGQGLEFLIYFQGNSAPDKSGLPSDRFSAERTGGSVSTLTIQRTQQEDSAVYLCASSGTGTVDLYGYTFGSGTRLTVV.

As DNA, the CDR3 is TGTGCCAGCAGCCCCACCAACTCCCAAGAGACCCAGTACTTC. Protein: CASSPTNSQETQYF. The chain recombines TRBV7-3 with TRBJ2-5; no clear D gene. The CDR3 runs 14 residues. Per the germline V gene, CDR1 is SGHTA and CDR2 is FQGTGA. The V end lost 5 bases, the J end lost 1 base, and 11 bases lay between the germline ends.

DNA for the CDR3: TGTGCCAGCAGTTTCGTCTCCTCGCAGGAGCAGTTCTTC. Its protein product is CASSFVSSQEQFF. The V gene is TRBV6-2 or TRBV6-3, the J gene TRBJ2-1; no firm D call. The CDR3 is 13 amino acids. CDR1 and CDR2 (germline): MNHEY, SVGEGT. The ends were cut back, 4 bases at V and 10 bases at J, with 14 bases in the middle.

V and J are TRBV6-6 and TRBJ2-2; TRBD1 matches at 8 bases. Looked up from germline, CDR1 is MNHNY and CDR2 is SVGAGI (reference sequence). The CDR3 length is 15 residues. With 7 bases clipped from V and 3 bases from J, the junction kept 7 bases outside the gene matches. The CDR3 spells CASNPGGLYTGELFF. In DNA form, the CDR3 reads TGTGCCAGCAACCCAGGGGGCCTTTACACCGGGGAGCTGTTTTTT.

The chain recombines TRBV7-2 with TRBJ2-5; TRBD1 matches at 9 bases. The CDR3 is 16 amino acids. The ends lost 6 bases at V and 5 bases at J; junction bases unmatched: 13. The germline gives CDR1 SGHTA, CDR2 FQGNSA. In nucleotides, the CDR3 is TGTGCCAGCAGTAAAAACCCTGACAGGGGGAGGGAGACCCAGTACTTC. Amino acids: CASSKNPDRGRETQYF.

The chain employs TRBV6-5 and TRBJ2-2; D unclear. The CDR3 has 14 residues. Trimming stripped 8 bases from V and 0 bases from J, with 10 bases between. Germline values: CDR1 MNHEY, CDR2 SVGAGI. CDR3 residues: CASRGVANTGELFF. Here the CDR3 DNA reads TGTGCCAGCCGAGGAGTAGCGAACACCGGGGAGCTGTTTTTT.

This rearrangement joins TRBV5-1 to TRBJ1-1; 7 bases map to TRBD1. The V gene's germline CDR1 is SGHRS and CDR2 YFSETQ. The V and J ends lost 4 bases and 1 base, in that order; junction bases with no gene match: 7. The CDR3 sequence is 15 residues long. This CDR3 reads CASSPLTGWNTEAFF. As DNA, the CDR3 is TGCGCCAGCAGCCCGCTGACAGGGTGGAACACTGAAGCTTTCTTT.

To note about this clone: Other DNA sequences in the same sample also yield this CDR3. This chain joins TRBV3-1 (or the pseudogene TRBV3-2) and TRBJ2-2, with TRBD2 matching over 10 bases. V gave up 4 bases and J gave up 2 bases; unmatched junction bases: 4. CDR3 length: 16 amino acids. The germline gives CDR1 LGHDT, CDR2 YNNKEL (reference sequence). DNA for the CDR3: TGTGCCAGCAGCCTAGCGGGGGGCCTTAACACCGGGGAGCTGTTTTTT. Its protein is CASSLAGGLNTGELFF.

The chain has TRBV5-6 and TRBJ2-5; D possibly corresponds to TRBD2 (5 bases). Germline V gene sequence: CDR1 SGHDT, CDR2 YYEEEE. The V end was cut by 1 base, the J end by 1 base, with 11 bases between. The CDR3 covers 15 residues. CDR3 region: CASSLLGLIQETQYF. The CDR3 coding sequence is TGTGCCAGCAGCTTGCTCGGACTGATCCAAGAGACCCAGTACTTC. The full variable domain, rest sourced from reference TRBV5-6 and TRBJ2-5, is DAGVTQSPTHLIKTRGQQVTLRCSPKSGHDTVSWYQQALGQGPQFIFQYYEEEERQRGNFPDRFSGHQFPNYSSELNVNALLLGDSALYLCASSLLGLIQETQYFGPGTRLLVL.

The chain joins TRBV6-2 or TRBV6-3 to TRBJ2-3, with TRBD2 identical over 8 bases. The junction had 4 bases not matched to a gene; V was cut back by 0 bases and J by 2 bases. Germline CDR1 is MNHEY and CDR2 is SVGEGT. The CDR3 has 16 residues. In DNA, the CDR3 is TGTGCCAGCAGTTACTCGGGTAGCGGGGCCACAGATACGCAGTATTTT. Encoded protein: CASSYSGSGATDTQYF.

The V call is TRBV29-1, the J call TRBJ2-5; 7 bases line up with TRBD2. Germline V gene data show CDR1 as SQVTM and CDR2 as ANQGSEA. This CDR3 contains 14 residues. With 3 bases clipped from V and 5 bases from J, the junction kept 9 bases outside the gene matches. The CDR3 protein is CSVDGLRRGETQYF. The CDR3 bases are TGCAGCGTTGACGGCCTAAGGCGGGGGGAGACCCAGTACTTC.

The chain couples TRBV5-1 to TRBJ2-5; D possibly matches TRBD1 or TRBD2 (5 bases each). The CDR3 consists of 14 residues. The V and J ends lost 4 bases and 7 bases respectively, with 17 bases between them. Germline V gives CDR1 SGHRS, CDR2 YFSETQ. The DNA for the CDR3 is TGCGCCAGCAGCGTCCGGGACCAGTCATTGACCCAGTACTTC. Translation: CASSVRDQSLTQYF.

CDR3 loop: CASSLVAVSTDTQYF. The CDR3 DNA is TGTGCCAGCAGCTTAGTTGCGGTTAGCACAGATACGCAGTATTTT. The V and J genes are TRBV7-2 and TRBJ2-3; D remains unclear. CDR3 length: 15 amino acids. The germline V gene encodes CDR1 SGHTA and CDR2 FQGNSA. V lost 1 base, J lost 0 bases, and 8 bases lay in between. Full variable domain (rest looked up from reference TRBV7-2 and TRBJ2-3): GAGVSQSPSNKVTEKGKDVELRCDPISGHTALYWYRQSLGQGLEFLIYFQGNSAPDKSGLPSDRFSAERTGGSVSTLTIQRTQQEDSAVYLCASSLVAVSTDTQYFGPGTRLTVL.

The rearrangement links TRBV6-5 to TRBJ1-2, with 7 bases identical to TRBD1. Trimming took 4 bases from V and 7 from J; bases not matched to a gene: 6. The germline V gene encodes CDR1 MNHEY and CDR2 SVGAGI. The CDR3 runs 13 residues. The CDR3 is CASSSTGYSGYTF. The DNA for the CDR3 is TGTGCCAGCAGTTCGACAGGGTATTCTGGCTACACCTTC.